This record concerns one T cell receptor (beta chain) sequence. Each donor's status was that of a healthy bone marrow donor. These data come from a study of cytomegalovirus exposure and HLA in healthy donors. Background on the study: Within an early data release were roughly 83 million unique TCRs drawn from HLA-typed donors.

60 Vbeta and 13 Jbeta primers were used in PCR. Clones were sequenced by immunoSEQ multiplex PCR, and TCRdb holds only the in-frame ones, with some missing. The table has 95,000 to 150,000 clones, over 75% seen once. The germline V gene has CDR1 LNHDA and CDR2 SQIVND (reference sequence). With V trimmed by 2 bases and J by 3 bases, 8 bases remained unmatched. The CDR3 totals 17 residues. V usage is TRBV19 and J usage is TRBJ2-2; TRBD2 aligns across 8 bases. The sample was PBMCs. This TCR derives from a woman between 18 and 29 years old in good health and CMV-seronegative. CDR3 bases: TGTGCCAGTAGTATAACTAGCGGCTTTGATGACACCGGGGAGCTGTTTTTT. Translation gives CASSITSGFDDTGELFF. Full variable domain (remainder filled in from reference TRBV19 and TRBJ2-2): DGGITQSPKYLFRKEGQNVTLSCEQNLNHDAMYWYRQDPGQGLRLIYYSQIVNDFQKGDIAEGYSVSREKKESFPLTVTSAQKNPTAFYLCASSITSGFDDTGELFFGEGSRLTVL.